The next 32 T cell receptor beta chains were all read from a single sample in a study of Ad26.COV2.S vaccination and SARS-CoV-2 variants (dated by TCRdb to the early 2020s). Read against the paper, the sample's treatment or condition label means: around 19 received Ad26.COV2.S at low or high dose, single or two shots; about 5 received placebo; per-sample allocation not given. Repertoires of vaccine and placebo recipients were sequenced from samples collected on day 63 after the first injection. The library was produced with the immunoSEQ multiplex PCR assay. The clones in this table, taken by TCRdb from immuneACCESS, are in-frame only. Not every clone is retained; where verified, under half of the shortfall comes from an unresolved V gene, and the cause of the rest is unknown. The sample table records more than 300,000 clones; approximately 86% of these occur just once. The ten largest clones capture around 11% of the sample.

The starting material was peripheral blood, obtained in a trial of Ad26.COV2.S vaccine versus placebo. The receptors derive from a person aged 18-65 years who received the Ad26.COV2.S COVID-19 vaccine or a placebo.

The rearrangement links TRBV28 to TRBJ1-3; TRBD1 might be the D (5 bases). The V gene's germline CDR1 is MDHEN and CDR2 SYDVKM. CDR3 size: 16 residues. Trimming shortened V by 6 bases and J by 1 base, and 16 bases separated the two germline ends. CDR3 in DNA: TGTGCCAGCAGAGAAAGGGGACGGACGTCTGGAAACACCATATATTTT. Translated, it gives CASRERGRTSGNTIYF. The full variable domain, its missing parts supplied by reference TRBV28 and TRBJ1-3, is DVKVTQSSRYLVKRTGEKVFLECVQDMDHENMFWYRQDPGLGLRLIYFSYDVKMKEKGDIPEGYSVSREKKERFSLILESASTNQTSMYLCASRERGRTSGNTIYFGEGSWLTVV.

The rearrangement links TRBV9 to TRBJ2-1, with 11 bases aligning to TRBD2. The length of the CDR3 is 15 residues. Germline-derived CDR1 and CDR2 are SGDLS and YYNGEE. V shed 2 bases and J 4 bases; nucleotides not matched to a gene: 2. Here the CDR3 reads CASSVSGRGYNEQFF. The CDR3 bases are TGTGCCAGCAGCGTTAGCGGGAGGGGTTACAATGAGCAGTTCTTC.

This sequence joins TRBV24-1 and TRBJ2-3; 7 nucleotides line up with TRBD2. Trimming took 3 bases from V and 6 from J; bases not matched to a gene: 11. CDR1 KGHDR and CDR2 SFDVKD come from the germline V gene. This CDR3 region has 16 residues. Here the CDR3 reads CATSDPQPGGADTQYF. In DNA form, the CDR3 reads TGTGCCACCAGTGATCCTCAGCCGGGGGGAGCTGATACGCAGTATTTT.

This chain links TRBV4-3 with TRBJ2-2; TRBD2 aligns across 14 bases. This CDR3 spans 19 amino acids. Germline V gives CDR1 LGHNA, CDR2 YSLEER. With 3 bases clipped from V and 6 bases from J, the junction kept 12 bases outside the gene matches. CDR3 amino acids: CASSHRKGLAGVPPGELFF. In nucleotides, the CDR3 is TGCGCCAGCAGCCACCGAAAGGGACTAGCGGGAGTACCCCCCGGGGAGCTGTTTTTT.

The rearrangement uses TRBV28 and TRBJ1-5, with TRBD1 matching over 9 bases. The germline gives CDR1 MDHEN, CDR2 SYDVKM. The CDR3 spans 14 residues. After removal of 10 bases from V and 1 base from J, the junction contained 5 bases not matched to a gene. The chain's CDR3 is CAITDRGSNQPQHF. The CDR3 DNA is TGTGCCATCACGGACAGGGGAAGCAATCAGCCCCAGCATTTT.

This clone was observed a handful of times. CDR3 nucleotide sequence: TGTGCCAGCAGCGAAGTCGCTCAGAACACCATATATTTT. It encodes CASSEVAQNTIYF. The gene calls are TRBV7-2 and TRBJ1-3; D gene uncertain. The CDR3 covers 13 residues. Deletions cut 5 bases from V and 7 bases from J, with 12 bases between. CDR1 is SGHTA and CDR2 is FQGNSA in the germline V gene.

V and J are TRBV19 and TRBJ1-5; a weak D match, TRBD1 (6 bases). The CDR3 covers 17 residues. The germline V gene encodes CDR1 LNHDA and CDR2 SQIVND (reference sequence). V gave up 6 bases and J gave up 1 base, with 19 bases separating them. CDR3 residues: CASRTHTGAGSNQPQHF. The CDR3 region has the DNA TGTGCCAGTAGGACTCATACGGGGGCTGGGAGCAATCAGCCCCAGCATTTT.

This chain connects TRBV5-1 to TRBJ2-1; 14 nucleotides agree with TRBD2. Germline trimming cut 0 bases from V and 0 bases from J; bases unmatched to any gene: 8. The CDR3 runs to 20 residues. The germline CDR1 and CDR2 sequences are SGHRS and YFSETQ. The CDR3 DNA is TGCGCCAGCAGCTTGGCCGTCGGGACTAGCGGGGGAAGCTCCTACAATGAGCAGTTCTTC. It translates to CASSLAVGTSGGSSYNEQFF.

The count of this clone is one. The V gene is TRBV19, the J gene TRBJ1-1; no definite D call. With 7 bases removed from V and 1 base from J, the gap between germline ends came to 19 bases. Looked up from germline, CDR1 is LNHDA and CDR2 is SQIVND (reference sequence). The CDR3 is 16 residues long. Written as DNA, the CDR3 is TGTGCCAGTACTCAATCCATGCTACGGGAGAACACTGAAGCTTTCTTT. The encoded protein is CASTQSMLRENTEAFF.

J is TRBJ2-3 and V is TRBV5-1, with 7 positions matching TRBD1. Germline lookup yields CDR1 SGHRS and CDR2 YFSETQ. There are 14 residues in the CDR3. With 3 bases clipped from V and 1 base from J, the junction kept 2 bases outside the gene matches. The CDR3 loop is CASSWDSRTDTQYF. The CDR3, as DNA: TGCGCCAGCAGCTGGGACAGTCGCACAGATACGCAGTATTTT.

CDR3 nucleotide sequence: TGCGCCAGCAGCCAGAAGCTAGCGGGAGGGCCGGACGAGCAGTACTTC. It is translated as CASSQKLAGGPDEQYF. V and J are TRBV4-1 and TRBJ2-7, with TRBD2 matching 12 bases. The CDR3 runs 16 residues. V was pared by 3 bases and J by 5 bases, with 8 bases of the junction left unmatched. The germline CDR1 and CDR2 sequences are MGHRA and YSYEKL.

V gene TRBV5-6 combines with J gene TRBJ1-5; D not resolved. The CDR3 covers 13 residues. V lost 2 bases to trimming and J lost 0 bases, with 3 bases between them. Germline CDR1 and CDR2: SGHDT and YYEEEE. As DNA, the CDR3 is TGTGCCAGCAGCTTAAGTAGCAATCAGCCCCAGCATTTT. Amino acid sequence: CASSLSSNQPQHF.

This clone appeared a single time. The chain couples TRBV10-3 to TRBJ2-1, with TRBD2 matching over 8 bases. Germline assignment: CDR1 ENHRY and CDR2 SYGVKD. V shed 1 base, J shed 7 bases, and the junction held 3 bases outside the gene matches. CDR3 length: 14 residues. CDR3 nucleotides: TGTGCCATCAGTGAGTTGATAGCGGGGAATGAGCAGTTCTTC. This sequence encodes CAISELIAGNEQFF.

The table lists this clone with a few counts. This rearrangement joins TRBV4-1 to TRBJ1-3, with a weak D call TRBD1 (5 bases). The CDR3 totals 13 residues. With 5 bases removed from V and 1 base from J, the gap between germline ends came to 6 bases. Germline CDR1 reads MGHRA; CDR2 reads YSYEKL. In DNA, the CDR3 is TGCGCCAGCAGCGAGGGGTCTGGAAACACCATATATTTT. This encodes CASSEGSGNTIYF.

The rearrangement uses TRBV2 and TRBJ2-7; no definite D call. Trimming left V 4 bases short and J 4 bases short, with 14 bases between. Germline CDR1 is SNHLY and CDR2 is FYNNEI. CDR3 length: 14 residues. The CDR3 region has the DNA TGTGCCAGCAGTGGCCGAGACGTTATGTACGAGCAGTACTTC. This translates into CASSGRDVMYEQYF. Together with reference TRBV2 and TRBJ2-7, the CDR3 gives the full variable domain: EPEVTQTPSHQVTQMGQEVILRCVPISNHLYFYWYRQILGQKVEFLVSFYNNEISEKSEIFDDQFSVERPDGSNFTLKIRSTKLEDSAMYFCASSGRDVMYEQYFGPGTRLTVT.

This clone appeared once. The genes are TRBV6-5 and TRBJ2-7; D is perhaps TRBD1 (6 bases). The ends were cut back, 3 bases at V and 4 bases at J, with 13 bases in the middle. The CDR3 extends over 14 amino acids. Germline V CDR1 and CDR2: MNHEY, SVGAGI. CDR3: CASSYGQGRYEQYF. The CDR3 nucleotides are TGTGCCAGCAGTTATGGTCAGGGGCGGTACGAGCAGTACTTC.

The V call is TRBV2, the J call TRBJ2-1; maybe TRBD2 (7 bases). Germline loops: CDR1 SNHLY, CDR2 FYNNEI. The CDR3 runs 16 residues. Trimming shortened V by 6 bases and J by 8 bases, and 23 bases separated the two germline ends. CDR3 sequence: CASRLQRGGGSDEQFF. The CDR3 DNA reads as TGTGCCAGCAGGTTACAGAGGGGCGGGGGCTCCGATGAGCAGTTCTTC.

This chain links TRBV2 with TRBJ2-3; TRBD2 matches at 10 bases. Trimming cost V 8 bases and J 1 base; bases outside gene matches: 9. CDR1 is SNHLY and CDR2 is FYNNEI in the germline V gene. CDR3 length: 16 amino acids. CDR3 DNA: TGTGCCAGCCGACGCGTGGGGACTAGCGGCACAGATACGCAGTATTTT. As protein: CASRRVGTSGTDTQYF.

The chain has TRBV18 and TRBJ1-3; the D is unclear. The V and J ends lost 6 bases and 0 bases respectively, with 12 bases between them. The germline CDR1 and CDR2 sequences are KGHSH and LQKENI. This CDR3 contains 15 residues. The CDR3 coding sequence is TGTGCCAGCTCCGCCGTGGCGGTCTCTGGAAACACCATATATTTT. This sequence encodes CASSAVAVSGNTIYF.

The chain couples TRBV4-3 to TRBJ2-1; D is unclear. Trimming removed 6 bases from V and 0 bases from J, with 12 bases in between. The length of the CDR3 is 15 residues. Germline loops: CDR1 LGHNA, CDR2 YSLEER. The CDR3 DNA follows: TGCGCCAGCAGGTCTCAGTCAAGCTCCTACAATGAGCAGTTCTTC. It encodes CASRSQSSSYNEQFF.

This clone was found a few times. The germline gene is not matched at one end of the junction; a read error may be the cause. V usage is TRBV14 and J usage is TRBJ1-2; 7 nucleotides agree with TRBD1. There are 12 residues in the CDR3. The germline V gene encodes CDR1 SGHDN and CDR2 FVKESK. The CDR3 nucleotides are TGTGCCAGCAGCCAAGAAGGGACAGCTATTTCCTTC. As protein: CASSQEGTAISF.

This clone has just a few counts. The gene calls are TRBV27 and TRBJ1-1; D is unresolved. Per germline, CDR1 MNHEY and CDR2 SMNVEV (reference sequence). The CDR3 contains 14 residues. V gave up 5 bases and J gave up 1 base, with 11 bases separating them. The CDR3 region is CASSPLTANTEAFF. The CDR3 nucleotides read TGTGCCAGCAGTCCCTTGACTGCGAACACTGAAGCTTTCTTT.

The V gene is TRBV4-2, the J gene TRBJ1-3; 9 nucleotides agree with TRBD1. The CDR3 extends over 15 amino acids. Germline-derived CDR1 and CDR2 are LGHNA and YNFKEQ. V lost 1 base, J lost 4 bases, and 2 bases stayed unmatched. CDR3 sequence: CASSQGTGGGNTIYF. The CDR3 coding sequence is TGTGCCAGCAGCCAAGGCACAGGGGGCGGAAACACCATATATTTT.

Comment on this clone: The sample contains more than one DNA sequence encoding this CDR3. The CDR3 nucleotides are TGTGCCAGCAGTTCTCCTTACGAGCAGTACTTC. It specifies CASSSPYEQYF. The chain carries TRBV28 and TRBJ2-7; D unclear. Trimming stripped 4 bases from V and 4 bases from J, with 5 bases between. The CDR3 runs to 11 residues. Germline V gene sequence: CDR1 MDHEN, CDR2 SYDVKM.

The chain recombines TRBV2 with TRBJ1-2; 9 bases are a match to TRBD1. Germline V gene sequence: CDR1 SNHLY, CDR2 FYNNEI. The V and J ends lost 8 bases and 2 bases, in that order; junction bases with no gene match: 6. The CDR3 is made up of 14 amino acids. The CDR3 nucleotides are TGTGCCAGCCGTTGGGACAGGGAGAACTATGGCTACACCTTC. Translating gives CASRWDRENYGYTF.

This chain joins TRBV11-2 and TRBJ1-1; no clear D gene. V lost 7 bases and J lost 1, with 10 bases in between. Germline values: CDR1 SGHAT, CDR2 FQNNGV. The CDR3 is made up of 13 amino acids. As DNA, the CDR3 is TGTGCCAGCATAGGACGGAAGAACACTGAAGCTTTCTTT. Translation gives CASIGRKNTEAFF.

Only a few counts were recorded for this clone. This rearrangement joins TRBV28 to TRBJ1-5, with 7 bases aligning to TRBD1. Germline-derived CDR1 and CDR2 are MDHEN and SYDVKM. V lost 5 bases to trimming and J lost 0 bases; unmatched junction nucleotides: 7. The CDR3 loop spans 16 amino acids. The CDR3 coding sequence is TGTGCCAGCAGTCGCATTGACAGGGTTAGCAATCAGCCCCAGCATTTT. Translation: CASSRIDRVSNQPQHF.

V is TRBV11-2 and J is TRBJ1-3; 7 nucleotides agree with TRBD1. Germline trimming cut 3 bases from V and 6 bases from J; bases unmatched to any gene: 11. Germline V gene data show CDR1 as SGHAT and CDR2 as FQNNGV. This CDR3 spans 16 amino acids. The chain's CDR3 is CASSFGPTGVENTIYF. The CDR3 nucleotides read TGTGCCAGCAGCTTTGGCCCTACAGGGGTGGAAAACACCATATATTTT.

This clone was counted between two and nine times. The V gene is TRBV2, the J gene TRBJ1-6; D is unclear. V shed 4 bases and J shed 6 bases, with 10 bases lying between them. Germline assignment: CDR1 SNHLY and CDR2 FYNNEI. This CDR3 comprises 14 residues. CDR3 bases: TGTGCCAGCAGTGGTATGGAGGGTAATTCACCCCTCCACTTT. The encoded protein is CASSGMEGNSPLHF.

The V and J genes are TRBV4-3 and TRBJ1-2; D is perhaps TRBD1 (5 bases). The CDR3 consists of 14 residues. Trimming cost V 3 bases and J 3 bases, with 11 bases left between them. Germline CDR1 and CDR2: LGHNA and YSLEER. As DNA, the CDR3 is TGCGCCAGCAGCCAGGGGACGGAGGACTATGGCTACACCTTC. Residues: CASSQGTEDYGYTF.

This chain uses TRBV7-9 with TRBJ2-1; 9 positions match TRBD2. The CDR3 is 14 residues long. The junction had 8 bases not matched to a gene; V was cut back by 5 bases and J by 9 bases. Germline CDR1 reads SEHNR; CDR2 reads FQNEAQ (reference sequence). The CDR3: CASSTRTSDAEQFF. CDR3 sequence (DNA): TGTGCCAGCAGCACCCGGACTAGCGATGCTGAGCAGTTCTTC. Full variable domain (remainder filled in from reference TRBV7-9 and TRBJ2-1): DTGVSQNPRHKITKRGQNVTFRCDPISEHNRLYWYRQTLGQGPEFLTYFQNEAQLEKSRLLSDRFSAERPKGSFSTLEIQRTEQGDSAMYLCASSTRTSDAEQFFGPGTRLTVL.

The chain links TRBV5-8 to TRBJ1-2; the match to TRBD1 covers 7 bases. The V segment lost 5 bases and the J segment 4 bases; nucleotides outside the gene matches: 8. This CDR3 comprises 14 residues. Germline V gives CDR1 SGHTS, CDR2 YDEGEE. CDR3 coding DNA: TGTGCCAGCAGGGGGAGGGGGCGCCTCTATGGCTACACCTTC. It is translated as CASRGRGRLYGYTF.